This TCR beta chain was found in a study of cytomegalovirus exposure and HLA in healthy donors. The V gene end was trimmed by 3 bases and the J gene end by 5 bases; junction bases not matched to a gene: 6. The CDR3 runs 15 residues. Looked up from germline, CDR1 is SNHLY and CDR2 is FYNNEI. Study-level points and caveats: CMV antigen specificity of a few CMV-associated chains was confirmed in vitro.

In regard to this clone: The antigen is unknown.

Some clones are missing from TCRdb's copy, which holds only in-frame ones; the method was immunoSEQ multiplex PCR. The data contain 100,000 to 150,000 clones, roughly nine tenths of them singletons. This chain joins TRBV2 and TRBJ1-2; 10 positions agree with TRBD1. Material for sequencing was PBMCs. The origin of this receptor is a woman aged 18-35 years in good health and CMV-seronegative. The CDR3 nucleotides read TGTGCCAGCAGTGACGGGGACAGGGGAAGGTATGGCTACACCTTC. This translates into CASSDGDRGRYGYTF.